The 21 T cell receptor beta chains listed next were all sequenced from one sample in a study of blood T cell repertoires in COVID-19. The data were produced by immunoSEQ multiplex PCR, yet TCRdb's version contains in-frame clones alone and is incomplete. The sample records approximately 88,000 clones, more than 80% being singletons. The sequenced material came from peripheral blood. These TCRs come from an elderly woman with acute or convalescent COVID-19.

The chain has TRBV10-3 and TRBJ2-2, with TRBD1 matching 8 bases. Germline lookup yields CDR1 ENHRY and CDR2 SYGVKD. This CDR3 contains 14 residues. With 6 bases clipped from V and 4 bases from J, the junction kept 4 bases outside the gene matches. This CDR3 is CAISGTGGTGELFF. DNA for the CDR3: TGTGCCATCAGCGGGACAGGTGGCACCGGGGAGCTGTTTTTT.

The chain uses TRBV2 and TRBJ1-4, with TRBD1 matching 7 bases. The germline V gene encodes CDR1 SNHLY and CDR2 FYNNEI. The CDR3 length is 14 residues. The trim removed 6 bases at V and 8 bases at J, leaving 9 bases unmatched. The CDR3: CASRRTGSSEKLFF. The CDR3 nucleotides read TGTGCCAGCAGGCGGACAGGATCTAGCGAAAAACTGTTTTTT.

This chain connects TRBV6-6 to TRBJ1-1; possible D gene TRBD1, 5 bases. Trimming cost V 1 base and J 5 bases, with 17 bases left between them. The germline gives CDR1 MNHNY, CDR2 SVGAGI (reference sequence). CDR3 length: 16 residues. The CDR3 loop reads CASSYWEGLGGTEAFF. The CDR3 DNA reads as TGTGCCAGCAGTTACTGGGAGGGTTTGGGGGGGACTGAAGCTTTCTTT.

The chain combines TRBV3-1 (or the pseudogene TRBV3-2) with TRBJ2-5; weak D call: TRBD2 (5 bases). CDR1 LGHDT and CDR2 YNNKEL come from the germline V gene (reference sequence). The CDR3 has 11 residues. V lost 8 bases and J lost 5, with 9 bases in between. Here the CDR3 reads CASGSGETQYF. Here the CDR3 DNA reads TGTGCCAGCGGGAGTGGGGAGACCCAGTACTTC.

As DNA, the CDR3 is TGTGCCAGCAGCTCCAGAGGGACTAGCGAGCACAATGAGCAGTTCTTC. Its protein product is CASSSRGTSEHNEQFF. V gene TRBV21-1 combines with J gene TRBJ2-1; TRBD2 reflects the table's D call only, with no check against the DNA. TRBV21-1 has pseudogene status. The CDR3 consists of 16 residues.

The chain uses TRBV30 and TRBJ2-3; 10 bases fit TRBD2. Looked up from germline, CDR1 is GTSNPN and CDR2 is SVGIG (reference sequence). V was clipped by 3 bases and J by 7 bases; unmatched bases: 10. The length of the CDR3 is 15 residues. CDR3 nucleotide sequence: TGTGCCTGGAGGGCTAGCGGGAGTGGTCGATATACGCAGTATTTT. As protein: CAWRASGSGRYTQYF.

The rearrangement uses TRBV6-5 and TRBJ2-4; maybe TRBD2 (5 bases). The germline gives CDR1 MNHEY, CDR2 SVGAGI. Trimming left V 5 bases short and J 6 bases short, with 17 bases between. The CDR3 is made up of 15 amino acids. The CDR3 nucleotides read TGTGCCAGCAGTCCCGGACTGGACCACTTAAACATTCAGTACTTC. Its translation: CASSPGLDHLNIQYF.

DNA of the CDR3: TGCGCCAGCACCAGGGGGACCCTAGGGCCCTACGAGCAGTACTTC. Its translation is CASTRGTLGPYEQYF. The chain uses TRBV4-1 and TRBJ2-7; 7 positions match TRBD1. The CDR3 has 15 amino acids. In germline, CDR1 is MGHRA, CDR2 YSYEKL. V shed 7 bases and J 2 bases; nucleotides not matched to a gene: 11.

This clone was seen only once. The chain links TRBV19 to TRBJ2-1; 13 nucleotides line up with TRBD2. Trimming took 1 base from V and 9 from J; bases not matched to a gene: 6. The CDR3 has 16 amino acids. The V gene's germline CDR1 is LNHDA and CDR2 SQIVND (reference sequence). CDR3 bases: TGTGCCAGTAGTATAGGACTAGCGGGGGGCCGGGTTGAGCAGTTCTTC. Protein product: CASSIGLAGGRVEQFF.

The chain recombines TRBV7-9 with TRBJ2-3, with TRBD2 identical over 9 bases. Trimming cost V 7 bases and J 0 bases; bases outside gene matches: 5. The CDR3 spans 15 residues. Per germline, CDR1 SEHNR and CDR2 FQNEAQ (reference sequence). CDR3 DNA: TGTGCCAGCAACGTAGCGGGAGTGAGCACAGATACGCAGTATTTT. Protein: CASNVAGVSTDTQYF.

This rearrangement joins TRBV30 to TRBJ2-3; the match to TRBD2 covers 7 bases. The germline CDR1 and CDR2 sequences are GTSNPN and SVGIG (reference sequence). This CDR3 has 15 residues. J was trimmed by 2 bases and V by 1 base; bases with no gene match: 6. Written as DNA, the CDR3 is TGTGCCTGGAGTGAACTAGCGCTCCACACAGATACGCAGTATTTT. This codes for CAWSELALHTDTQYF.

The chain links TRBV3-1 (or the pseudogene TRBV3-2) to TRBJ2-3, with 10 bases aligning to TRBD2. The CDR3 has 17 amino acids. Trimming cost V 4 bases and J 1 base; bases outside gene matches: 8. CDR1 is LGHDT, CDR2 YNNKEL, per germline (reference sequence). DNA of the CDR3: TGTGCCAGCAGCCGAAGAAGTAGCGGGAGGCGCACAGATACGCAGTATTTT. It codes for CASSRRSSGRRTDTQYF.

This chain's CDR3 is CASQVEENTEAFF. In nucleotides, the CDR3 is TGTGCCAGCCAGGTGGAAGAAAACACTGAAGCTTTCTTT. The rearrangement joins TRBV18 to TRBJ1-1; no clear D gene. The CDR3 length is 13 residues. Looked up from germline, CDR1 is KGHSH and CDR2 is LQKENI. Between the trimmed V and J ends, which lost 8 bases and 2 bases, there was a span of 12 bases.

This clone was counted between two and nine times. The rearrangement joins TRBV10-3 to TRBJ2-2; 9 bases agree with TRBD2. Germline CDR1 ENHRY, CDR2 SYGVKD. This CDR3 is built from 16 residues. V shed 3 bases and J 7 bases; nucleotides not matched to a gene: 9. The DNA for the CDR3 is TGTGCCATCAGTGACGGACGAGCGGGGGGTGACGGGGAGCTGTTTTTT. Protein sequence: CAISDGRAGGDGELFF.

In this sample, this clone turned up many times. V gene TRBV18 combines with J gene TRBJ2-5; D ambiguous. The CDR3 runs to 14 residues. V was pared by 3 bases and J by 0 bases, with 8 bases between. Germline V CDR1 and CDR2: KGHSH, LQKENI. The CDR3 nucleotides read TGTGCCAGCTCACCTTACAGAGACCAAGAGACCCAGTACTTC. Translating gives CASSPYRDQETQYF.

This clone showed up just a few times. The CDR3 region is CASSFLATNEKLFF. CDR3 DNA sequence: TGTGCCAGCAGCTTCCTTGCAACTAATGAAAAACTGTTTTTT. The V call is TRBV7-9, the J call TRBJ1-4; no definite D call. Trimming pared 3 bases from V and 0 bases from J, leaving 5 bases between. There are 14 residues in the CDR3. Per the germline V gene, CDR1 is SEHNR and CDR2 is FQNEAQ (reference sequence).

The rearrangement links TRBV2 to TRBJ2-1; 7 bases fit TRBD2. The J segment lost 1 base and the V segment lost 5 bases, leaving 2 bases of the junction unmatched. The CDR3 consists of 14 residues. Germline V gene data show CDR1 as SNHLY and CDR2 as FYNNEI. For the CDR3, the DNA is TGTGCCAGCAGTCTACTAGCGTCCTACAATGAGCAGTTCTTC. It translates to CASSLLASYNEQFF.

CDR3 bases: TGCGCCAGCAGCTTGGGACAGGGAAGCACAGATACGCAGTATTTT. Translated: CASSLGQGSTDTQYF. The chain couples TRBV5-1 to TRBJ2-3; the match to TRBD1 covers 7 bases. The CDR3 loop spans 15 amino acids. V shed 0 bases and J 0 bases; nucleotides not matched to a gene: 1. The germline V gene encodes CDR1 SGHRS and CDR2 YFSETQ.

This clone appeared a few times. The V gene is TRBV9, the J gene TRBJ1-4; no clear D. Germline assignment: CDR1 SGDLS and CDR2 YYNGEE. The CDR3 sequence is 15 residues long. The ends were cut back, 0 bases at V and 0 bases at J, with 6 bases in the middle. The CDR3 DNA reads as TGTGCCAGCAGCGTAGCCATAGCAACTAATGAAAAACTGTTTTTT. This encodes CASSVAIATNEKLFF.

The genes are TRBV6-1 and TRBJ2-2; 7 nucleotides line up with TRBD1. The CDR3 runs to 15 residues. V trimming: 2 bases; J trimming: 4 bases; junction bases outside the gene matches: 4. Per the germline V gene, CDR1 is MNHNS and CDR2 is SASEGT. The CDR3: CASSEQAGGTGELFF. The CDR3, as DNA: TGTGCCAGCAGTGAACAGGCAGGGGGCACCGGGGAGCTGTTTTTT.

This rearrangement joins TRBV27 to TRBJ1-2; TRBD1 matches 7 bases. Trimming removed 5 bases from V and 1 base from J; junction bases left unmatched: 16. Germline V gene data show CDR1 as MNHEY and CDR2 as SMNVEV (reference sequence). This CDR3 has 18 amino acids. The DNA for the CDR3 is TGTGCCAGCAGTCCCTACCTGACAGGGACGCGGGATAACTATGGCTACACCTTC. It codes for CASSPYLTGTRDNYGYTF.